The 18 T cell receptor beta chains presented below share a single source sample, sequenced in a study of blood T cell repertoires in COVID-19. Clones were read by immunoSEQ multiplex PCR, and TCRdb kept only the in-frame ones, dropping some. The sample holds some 110,000 clones, roughly 83% seen once. The sequenced sample was peripheral blood. The receptors stem from an elderly woman with active or convalescent COVID-19.

The rearrangement uses TRBV12-3 or TRBV12-4 and TRBJ1-2, with unresolved D. This CDR3 spans 12 amino acids. V was clipped by 1 base and J by 4 bases, with 4 bases between them. CDR3 nucleotides: TGTGCCAGCAGTTTAGGCAGCTATGGCTACACCTTC. Its protein product is CASSLGSYGYTF.

The V gene is TRBV28, the J gene TRBJ1-2, with 9 bases fitting TRBD1. V shed 6 bases and J 4 bases; nucleotides not matched to a gene: 12. From germline, CDR1 is MDHEN and CDR2 SYDVKM. The length of the CDR3 is 16 residues. The CDR3 protein is CASSSTGTGNPYGYTF. Here the CDR3 DNA reads TGTGCCAGCAGCTCGACCGGGACAGGGAATCCCTATGGCTACACCTTC.

The chain joins TRBV6-5 to TRBJ1-5, with D unresolved. V gave up 7 bases and J gave up 6 bases, with 13 bases separating them. This CDR3 region has 13 residues. The germline V gene encodes CDR1 MNHEY and CDR2 SVGAGI. The CDR3 DNA is TGTGCCAGCACGCTGCAGGCAAGTCAGCCCCAGCATTTT. Translated, it gives CASTLQASQPQHF.

J is TRBJ1-1 and V is TRBV28, with D uncertain. This CDR3 comprises 12 residues. V was trimmed by 3 bases and J by 7 bases, leaving 9 bases between them. Germline loops: CDR1 MDHEN, CDR2 SYDVKM. CDR3 DNA sequence: TGTGCCAGCAGTTTGATTTTTAGTGAAGCTTTCTTT. It specifies CASSLIFSEAFF.

The V and J genes are TRBV5-6 and TRBJ1-1; 7 bases align to TRBD1. This CDR3 has 16 residues. V lost 2 bases and J lost 1; bases outside the gene matches: 8. Germline V gene data show CDR1 as SGHDT and CDR2 as YYEEEE. The CDR3 DNA reads as TGTGCCAGCAGCTTTTTCGACAGGGTTTGGAACACTGAAGCTTTCTTT. This sequence encodes CASSFFDRVWNTEAFF.

The V gene is TRBV18, the J gene TRBJ2-3, with TRBD1 identical over 7 bases. CDR3 length: 15 residues. With V trimmed by 3 bases and J by 4 bases, 7 bases remained unmatched. CDR1 KGHSH and CDR2 LQKENI come from the germline V gene. The CDR3 spells CASSPGLQGADTQYF. CDR3 bases: TGTGCCAGCTCACCCGGGCTGCAGGGGGCAGATACGCAGTATTTT.

This rearrangement joins TRBV6-2 or TRBV6-3 to TRBJ2-2; 7 positions match TRBD2. This CDR3 has 15 amino acids. Per the germline V gene, CDR1 is MNHEY and CDR2 is SVGEGT. The J segment lost 5 bases and the V segment lost 5 bases, leaving 8 bases of the junction unmatched. The CDR3: CASSRDYSGTGELFF. DNA for the CDR3: TGTGCCAGCAGTCGGGACTACTCAGGGACCGGGGAGCTGTTTTTT.

The rearrangement joins TRBV23-1 to TRBJ2-7; a possible D gene is TRBD1 (6 bases). TRBV23-1 is assigned to the ORF class and has an uncertain function. With 7 bases removed from V and 3 bases from J, the gap between germline ends came to 25 bases. CDR3 length: 17 amino acids. Written as DNA, the CDR3 is TGCGCCAGCAAAGAAATCTGGGGGCAGTTTAGTTACTACGAGCAGTACTTC. Its protein product is CASKEIWGQFSYYEQYF.

The chain is built from TRBV6-5 and TRBJ1-3, with TRBD1 matching 8 bases. Losses at the gene ends were 6 bases for V and 3 bases for J; bases not matched to a gene: 7. Germline V CDR1 and CDR2: MNHEY, SVGAGI. The CDR3 consists of 15 residues. DNA of the CDR3: TGTGCCAGCAGACACGGACAGGGCTATGGAAACACCATATATTTT. Protein product: CASRHGQGYGNTIYF.

This clone was observed a single time. This rearrangement joins TRBV9 to TRBJ1-1; D not certain. Per the germline V gene, CDR1 is SGDLS and CDR2 is YYNGEE. This CDR3 has 13 amino acids. V was clipped by 0 bases and J by 4 bases, with 7 bases between them. CDR3 in amino acids: CASSVEWSTEAFF. Written as DNA, the CDR3 is TGTGCCAGCAGCGTAGAGTGGAGCACTGAAGCTTTCTTT.

The J gene is TRBJ1-4, the V gene TRBV4-2; TRBD1 might be the D (5 bases). Germline loops: CDR1 LGHNA, CDR2 YNFKEQ. Trimming stripped 0 bases from V and 7 bases from J, with 12 bases between. CDR3 length equals 15 residues. The CDR3 DNA reads as TGTGCCAGCAGCCAAGAGGCAGGAAGGGGTGAAAAACTGTTTTTT. Translating gives CASSQEAGRGEKLFF.

The chain carries TRBV27 and TRBJ2-7; D gene uncertain. The CDR3 has 14 residues. Trimming took off 4 bases at V and 1 base at J, with 11 bases between the two ends. CDR1 is MNHEY, CDR2 SMNVEV, per germline (reference sequence). The CDR3 DNA sequence: TGTGCCAGCAGTTCATCTGAGAGATCCTACGAGCAGTACTTC. Protein sequence: CASSSSERSYEQYF.

This clone was seen more than once but under ten times. J is TRBJ1-6 and V is TRBV20-1; D unresolved. The V gene lost 3 bases and the J gene lost 9 bases, with 9 bases spanning the gap. Germline-derived CDR1 and CDR2 are DFQATT and SNEGSKA (reference sequence). This CDR3 is built from 12 residues. The CDR3 here is CSASRSGSPLHF. CDR3 DNA sequence: TGCAGTGCTAGTCGGTCTGGTTCACCCCTCCACTTT.

The chain combines TRBV12-3 or TRBV12-4 with TRBJ1-1; no reliable D call. The length of the CDR3 is 11 residues. Trimming shortened V by 8 bases and J by 4 bases, and 8 bases separated the two germline ends. CDR3 sequence reads: CASYRGTEAFF. DNA for the CDR3: TGTGCCAGCTACCGGGGCACTGAAGCTTTCTTT.

The V gene is TRBV5-5, the J gene TRBJ1-3; a possible D gene is TRBD1 (5 bases). The CDR3 length is 14 residues. Trimming left V 1 base short and J 1 base short, with 6 bases between. Germline CDR1 and CDR2: SGHKS and YYEKEE (reference sequence). CDR3 coding DNA: TGTGCCAGCAGCTTGTCAGGGTCTGGAAACACCATATATTTT. Residues: CASSLSGSGNTIYF.

The chain joins TRBV11-3 to TRBJ2-3; D is undetermined. Germline assignment: CDR1 SGHNT and CDR2 YENEEA. CDR3 length equals 13 residues. V lost 5 bases and J 6 bases, leaving 12 bases between the germline ends. The CDR3 protein is CASSLRWSDTQYF. The CDR3 DNA reads as TGTGCCAGCAGCCTCAGGTGGTCTGATACGCAGTATTTT.

This CDR3 reads CASSTGQIGDTQYF. The CDR3 bases are TGTGCCAGCTCTACAGGTCAGATTGGGGATACGCAGTATTTT. The genes are TRBV5-4 and TRBJ2-3; tentative D call: TRBD1 (5 bases). Per germline, CDR1 SGHNT and CDR2 YYREEE (reference sequence). The length of the CDR3 is 14 residues. The V and J ends lost 7 bases and 6 bases respectively, with 18 bases between them.

This clone was detected only a few times. The chain carries TRBV7-6 and TRBJ1-4; D gene uncertain. This CDR3 has 14 amino acids. V lost 5 bases to trimming and J lost 1 base, with 8 bases between them. The germline CDR1 and CDR2 sequences are SGHVS and FNYEAQ. CDR3 coding DNA: TGTGCCAGCAGCACTTTTGGAACTAATGAAAAACTGTTTTTT. Protein: CASSTFGTNEKLFF.